This T cell receptor beta chain is drawn from a study of regulatory T cells in long-lasting Graves disease. Study-wide results and limits: Among the persistent patients, fewer than 3,000 public clonotypes were shared, more than the roughly 990 shared among new patients. Compared with new cases, persistent Graves' patients showed reduced TCR diversity.

Construction of TCR beta libraries relied on iRepertoire HTBI primers and on Arm-PCR targeting CDR3 regions. TCRdb processed the multiplex PCR reads anew with MiXCR; each CDR3 protein has one entry. The profile shows a few hundred thousand distinct CDR3 sequences, roughly 15% of them singletons. About this clonotype itself: Its antigen is not identified.

V shed 2 bases and J shed 7 bases, with 18 bases lying between them. This CDR3 has 16 amino acids. Germline V lookup: CDR1 DFQATT, CDR2 SNEGSKA (reference sequence). As for time point: newly diagnosed GD, antithyroid drugs for less than 3 months. Preparation of the TCR library used RNA extracted from PBMCs. It was American Thyroid Association guidelines that determined Graves' disease diagnosis. These data were likewise used in another study, on T cells in Graves' hyperthyroidism and ophthalmopathy. Turning to that study: On the basis of clinical symptoms, serum thyroxine and TRAb, thyroid ultrasound and orbital computed tomography, diagnoses were made.

The sample in question was peripheral blood mononuclear cells (PBMCs), obtained at new diagnosis, from a patient treated with antithyroid drugs. The chain joins TRBV20-1 to TRBJ1-6; unclear D gene. This clonotype was obtained from a woman under 30 with Graves disease. CDR3 sequence: CSARPTKKAANSPLHF. As DNA, the CDR3 is TGCAGTGCTAGACCGACTAAGAAAGCTGCCAATTCACCCCTCCACTTT.